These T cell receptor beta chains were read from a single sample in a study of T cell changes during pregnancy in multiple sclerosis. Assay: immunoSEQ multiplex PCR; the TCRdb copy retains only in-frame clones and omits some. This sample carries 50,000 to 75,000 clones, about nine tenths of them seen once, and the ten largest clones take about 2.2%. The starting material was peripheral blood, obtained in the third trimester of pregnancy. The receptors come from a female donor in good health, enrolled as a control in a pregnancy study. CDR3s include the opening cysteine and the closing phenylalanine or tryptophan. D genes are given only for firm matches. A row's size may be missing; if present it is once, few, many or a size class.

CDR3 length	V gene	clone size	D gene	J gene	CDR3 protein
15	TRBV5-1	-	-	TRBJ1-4	CASSLDRTTNEKLFF
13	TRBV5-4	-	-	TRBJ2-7	CASSLPVSYEQYF
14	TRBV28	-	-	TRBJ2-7	CASSLTGASYEQYF
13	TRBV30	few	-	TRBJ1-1	CAWSLRGNTEAFF
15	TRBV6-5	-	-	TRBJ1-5	CASSRDNYSNQPQHF
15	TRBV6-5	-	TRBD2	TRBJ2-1	CASSLSGLGANEQFF
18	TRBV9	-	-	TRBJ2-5	CASSADPGPEWGEETQYF
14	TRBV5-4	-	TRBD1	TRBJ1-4	CASSSGTGDEKLFF
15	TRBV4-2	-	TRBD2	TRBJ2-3	CASSHGLAVTDTQYF
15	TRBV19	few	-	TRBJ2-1	CASSIDNGAYNEQFF
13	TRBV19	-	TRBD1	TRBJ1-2	CASSMGQNYGYTF
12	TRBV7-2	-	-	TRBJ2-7	CASSRSSYEQYF
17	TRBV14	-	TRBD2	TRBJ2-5	CASSQRTSLSRSETQYF
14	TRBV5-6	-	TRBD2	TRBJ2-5	CASKLAGLQETQYF
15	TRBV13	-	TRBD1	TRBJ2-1	CASTSGTGIYNEQFF
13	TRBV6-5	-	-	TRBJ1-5	CASSYGGGGAVHF
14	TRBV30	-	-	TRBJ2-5	CAWKLRHNQETQYF
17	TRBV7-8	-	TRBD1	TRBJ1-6	CASSPRDSSSYNSPLHF
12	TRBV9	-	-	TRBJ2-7	CASSVEEGEQYF
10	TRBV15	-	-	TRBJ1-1	CATGTQGAFF
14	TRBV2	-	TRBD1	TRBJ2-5	CASSRDRGGETQYF
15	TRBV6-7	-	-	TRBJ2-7	CASSPNIIPSHEQYF
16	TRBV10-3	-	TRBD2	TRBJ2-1	CAITGGLAGTYNEQFF
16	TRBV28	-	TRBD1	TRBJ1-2	CASTLQTPGQGNGYTF
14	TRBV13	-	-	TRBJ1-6	CASSKKNSHSPLHF
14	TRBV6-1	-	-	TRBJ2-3	CASSALGRWDTQYF
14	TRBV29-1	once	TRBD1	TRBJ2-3	CSVEDGDRADTQYF